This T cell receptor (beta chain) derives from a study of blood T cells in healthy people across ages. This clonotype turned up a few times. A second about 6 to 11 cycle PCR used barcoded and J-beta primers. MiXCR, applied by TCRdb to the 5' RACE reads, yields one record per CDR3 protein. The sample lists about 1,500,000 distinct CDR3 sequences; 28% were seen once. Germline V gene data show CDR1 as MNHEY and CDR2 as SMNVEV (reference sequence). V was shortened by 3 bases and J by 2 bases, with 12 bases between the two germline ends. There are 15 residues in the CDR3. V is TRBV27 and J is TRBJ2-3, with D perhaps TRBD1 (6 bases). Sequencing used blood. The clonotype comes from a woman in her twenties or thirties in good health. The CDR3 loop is CASSLWGRPTDTQYF. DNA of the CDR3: TGTGCCAGCAGTTTGTGGGGGCGCCCCACAGATACGCAGTATTTT.